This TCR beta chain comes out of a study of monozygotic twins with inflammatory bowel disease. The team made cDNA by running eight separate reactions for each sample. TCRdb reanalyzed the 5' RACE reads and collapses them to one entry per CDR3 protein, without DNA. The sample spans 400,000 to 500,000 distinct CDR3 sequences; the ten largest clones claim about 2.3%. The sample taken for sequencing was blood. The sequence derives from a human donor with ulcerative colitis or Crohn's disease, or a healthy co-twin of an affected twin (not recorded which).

The CDR3 is CAWNGDTRETQYF. The gene calls are TRBV30 and TRBJ2-5. Germline V gene data show CDR1 as GTSNPN and CDR2 as SVGIG (reference sequence). The CDR3 is made up of 13 amino acids.